A single sample is the source of the 10 T cell receptor beta chains below, sequenced in a study of cytomegalovirus exposure and HLA in healthy donors. The PCR had 60 Vbeta and 13 Jbeta primers. Clones were sequenced by immunoSEQ multiplex PCR, and TCRdb holds only the in-frame ones, with some missing. Of about 120,000 clones listed, over 75% are singletons. The sequencing sample was made of PBMCs. The receptors stem from a male donor in good health and CMV-seropositive.

The CDR3 nucleotides read TGCAGCGCTGGACAGGGGGCAAACACTGAAGCTTTCTTT. Translated, it gives CSAGQGANTEAFF. The rearrangement links TRBV29-1 to TRBJ1-1, with TRBD1 matching 11 bases. CDR3 size: 13 residues. The germline CDR1 and CDR2 sequences are SQVTM and ANQGSEA. V trimming: 7 bases; J trimming: 2 bases; junction bases outside the gene matches: 3.

The chain links TRBV2 to TRBJ1-3; 7 nucleotides align to TRBD1. V dropped 7 bases and J dropped 4; count of bases not matched to a gene: 7. The CDR3 has 14 amino acids. Germline V CDR1 and CDR2: SNHLY, FYNNEI. The CDR3, as DNA: TGTGCCAGCATGGAAGGGGGCTTAGGAAACACCATATATTTT. Its protein is CASMEGGLGNTIYF.

Regarding this clone: Lacking the conserved final phenylalanine or tryptophan, this CDR3 likely reflects a read error. The V and J genes are TRBV5-6 and TRBJ1-1, with 7 bases fitting TRBD1. In germline, CDR1 is SGHDT, CDR2 YYEEEE. Trimming cost V 2 bases and J 0 bases; bases outside gene matches: 4. The CDR3 has 15 residues. As DNA, the CDR3 is TGTGCCAGCAGCTTAAGGACAGGTCTGAACACTGAAGCTTTCCTT. This translates into CASSLRTGLNTEAFL.

To note about this clone: The junction differs from germline at one of its ends, possibly a read error. V is TRBV27 and J is TRBJ2-7; 8 bases are a match to TRBD2. CDR1 MNHEY and CDR2 SMNVEV come from the germline V gene (reference sequence). The CDR3 sequence is 12 residues long. Written as DNA, the CDR3 is TGCGCAGCGGGGGCGGGAGCCTACGAGCAGTACTTC. This translates into CAAGAGAYEQYF.

The chain links TRBV19 to TRBJ2-3; 9 nucleotides align to TRBD2. The length of the CDR3 is 15 residues. Germline trimming cut 5 bases from V and 4 bases from J; bases unmatched to any gene: 7. Germline CDR1 reads LNHDA; CDR2 reads SQIVND (reference sequence). The DNA for the CDR3 is TGTGCCAGTAGTGGGATTAGCGGGGGTCCAGATACGCAGTATTTT. Encoded protein: CASSGISGGPDTQYF.

The chain carries TRBV9 and TRBJ1-2, with TRBD1 matching over 9 bases. The CDR3 is 14 amino acids. The ends lost 0 bases at V and 5 bases at J; junction bases unmatched: 2. Germline CDR1 is SGDLS and CDR2 is YYNGEE. The DNA for the CDR3 is TGTGCCAGCAGCGTAGGGGACAGGGTATATGGCTACACCTTC. As protein: CASSVGDRVYGYTF. Filled out from reference TRBV9 and TRBJ1-2, the complete variable domain reads DSGVTQTPKHLITATGQRVTLRCSPRSGDLSVYWYQQSLDQGLQFLIQYYNGEERAKGNILERFSAQQFPDLHSELNLSSLELGDSALYFCASSVGDRVYGYTFGSGTRLTVV.

This clone occurred once. V is TRBV6-1 and J is TRBJ2-3, with D perhaps matching TRBD2 (6 bases). Germline CDR1 and CDR2: MNHNS and SASEGT. This CDR3 region has 15 residues. V shed 1 base and J shed 0 bases, with 8 bases lying between them. The CDR3 region has the DNA TGTGCCAGCAGTGAAGTGGCGGGGAGCACAGATACGCAGTATTTT. Protein product: CASSEVAGSTDTQYF.

The chain carries TRBV6-5 and TRBJ2-7; D may be TRBD2 (5 bases). CDR3 length equals 13 residues. Germline-derived CDR1 and CDR2 are MNHEY and SVGAGI. V was shortened by 9 bases and J by 0 bases, with 12 bases between the two germline ends. The CDR3 nucleotides are TGTGCCAGTGTAGAGGGCCGCTCCTACGAGCAGTACTTC. Amino acids: CASVEGRSYEQYF.

The chain recombines TRBV18 with TRBJ1-1; 7 positions match TRBD1. CDR3 length: 14 residues. Germline V gene data show CDR1 as KGHSH and CDR2 as LQKENI. V lost 6 bases and J lost 1; bases outside the gene matches: 5. CDR3 sequence: CASSRQGPNTEAFF. The CDR3 DNA follows: TGTGCCAGCTCGCGACAGGGACCGAACACTGAAGCTTTCTTT.

The chain combines TRBV10-3 with TRBJ1-2; 9 bases are shared with TRBD1. Germline CDR1 and CDR2: ENHRY and SYGVKD. This CDR3 comprises 15 residues. Unmatched junction bases numbered 3, after V lost 2 bases and J lost 2 bases. Here the CDR3 reads CAISEPGTGNYGYTF. The CDR3 nucleotides read TGTGCCATCAGTGAGCCCGGGACAGGGAACTATGGCTACACCTTC.